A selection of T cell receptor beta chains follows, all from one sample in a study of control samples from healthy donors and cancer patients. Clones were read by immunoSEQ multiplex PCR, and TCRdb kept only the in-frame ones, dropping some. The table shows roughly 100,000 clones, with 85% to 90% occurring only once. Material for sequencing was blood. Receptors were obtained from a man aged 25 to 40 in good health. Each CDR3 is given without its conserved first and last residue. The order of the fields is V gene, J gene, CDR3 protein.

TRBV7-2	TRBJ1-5	ATSLQGNQPQH
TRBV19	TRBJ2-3	ASSMSGVNTDTQY
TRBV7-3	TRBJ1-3	ASSAGTAGNTIY
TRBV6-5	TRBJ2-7	ASRTGQGYEQY
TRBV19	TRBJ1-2	ASSIATGPYGYT
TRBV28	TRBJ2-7	ASSSSGTGYEQY
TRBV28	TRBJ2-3	ASSFIFASTDTQY
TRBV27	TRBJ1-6	ASSPLQPTSSYNSPLH
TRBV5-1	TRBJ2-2	ASSPRLAGGPDFDTGELF
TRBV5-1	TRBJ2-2	ASSLSQRGSAGGHTGELF
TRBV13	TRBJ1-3	ASSPTGVPGNTIY
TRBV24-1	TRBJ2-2	ATSDPGLAGVAGELF
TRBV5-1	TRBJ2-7	ASSSRDSEQY
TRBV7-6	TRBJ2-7	ASSETGTGYMAEQY
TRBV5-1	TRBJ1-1	ASSKDSPMNTEAF
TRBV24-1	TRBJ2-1	ATSDPGTSGRSSYNEQF
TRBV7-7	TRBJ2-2	ASSLVGFGFTGELF
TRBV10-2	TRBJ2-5	ASSPGQGVFQETQY
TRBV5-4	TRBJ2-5	ASSSPSETQY
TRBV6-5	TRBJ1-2	ASRARQGEGYT
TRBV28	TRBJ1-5	ASSLVWGYSNQPQH
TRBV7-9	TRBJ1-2	ASSLANVAQGDYT
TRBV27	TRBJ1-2	ASSSPGHSNYGYT
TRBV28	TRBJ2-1	ASRGASFLNEQF
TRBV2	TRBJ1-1	ASRGYRGGYTEAF
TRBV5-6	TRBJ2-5	ASSLDRQETQY
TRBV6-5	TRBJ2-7	ASREEGVYEQY
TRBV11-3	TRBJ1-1	ASSSLLGDTEAF
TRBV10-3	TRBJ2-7	AISDVENAYEQY